This entry lists 11 T cell receptor beta chains sequenced from one sample in a study of cytomegalovirus exposure and HLA in healthy donors (dated by TCRdb to 2017 to 2019). Library preparation used the immunoSEQ multiplex PCR assay. For the multiplex PCR, a mixture combining 60 forward primers for TCR Vbeta segments and 13 reverse primers for TCR Jbeta segments was used. TCRdb holds this immuneACCESS table with in-frame rearrangements only. Some clones are missing; in checked studies, unresolved V genes explain under half, and the rest has no known cause. This sample holds some 150,000 clones; 80% to 90% were observed only once. Clones ranked in the top ten supply over 8.5% of the sample. Sequencing was done on a sample of PBMCs. The receptors shown here come from a man aged 50 to 59 in good health and CMV-seropositive.

As for this clone: Likely a read error: the CDR3 ends without its conserved phenylalanine or tryptophan. The rearrangement links TRBV10-3 to TRBJ1-5, with a possible D match to TRBD1 (6 bases). The V end was cut by 6 bases, the J end by 7 bases, with 16 bases between. CDR1 is ENHRY and CDR2 is SYGVKD in the germline V gene. The CDR3 contains 14 residues. This CDR3 is CAIRRDTAGQPQHL. In DNA, the CDR3 is TGTGCCATCAGACGGGACACCGCGGGCCAGCCCCAGCATCTT.

The V and J genes are TRBV18 and TRBJ2-3; D is ambiguous. The CDR3 has 14 residues. Germline V CDR1 and CDR2: KGHSH, LQKENI. V was clipped by 0 bases and J by 5 bases, with 9 bases between them. The CDR3 DNA sequence: TGTGCCAGCTCACCACCGGCAGCGATAGATACGCAGTATTTT. Residues: CASSPPAAIDTQYF. The whole variable domain, remainder taken from reference TRBV18 and TRBJ2-3, is NAGVMQNPRHLVRRRGQEARLRCSPMKGHSHVYWYRQLPEEGLKFMVYLQKENIIDESGMPKERFSAEFPKEGPSILRIQQVVRGDSAAYFCASSPPAAIDTQYFGPGTRLTVL.

V usage is TRBV18 and J usage is TRBJ1-1; TRBD1 matches 10 bases. The trim removed 5 bases at V and 8 bases at J, leaving 14 bases unmatched. The CDR3 runs 16 residues. Germline CDR1 is KGHSH and CDR2 is LQKENI. DNA of the CDR3: TGTGCCAGCTCAGAATTTGACGGGACAGGGGAATCCGAAGCTTTCTTT. Amino acids: CASSEFDGTGESEAFF.

The chain links TRBV28 to TRBJ1-2, with a weak D call TRBD1 (6 bases). V was shortened by 3 bases and J by 8 bases, with 13 bases between the two germline ends. The length of the CDR3 is 13 residues. Germline CDR1 reads MDHEN; CDR2 reads SYDVKM. DNA for the CDR3: TGTGCCAGCAGTTTGGGGGTAACAGGGGGCTACACCTTC. Amino acid sequence: CASSLGVTGGYTF.

In DNA, the CDR3 is TGTGCGACAATATCCCTATCCGGGGGGGCCTTGAATGAGCAGTTCTTC. Protein product: CATISLSGGALNEQFF. V gene TRBV14 combines with J gene TRBJ2-1, with 8 bases identical to TRBD2. Germline V gives CDR1 SGHDN, CDR2 FVKESK. CDR3 length: 16 residues.

This clone showed up just once. The J gene is TRBJ2-1, the V gene TRBV15, with 7 nucleotides matching TRBD2. CDR3 length equals 14 residues. Germline assignment: CDR1 LNHNV and CDR2 YYDKDF (reference sequence). With V trimmed by 0 bases and J by 5 bases, 1 base remained unmatched. DNA for the CDR3: TGTGCCACCAGCAGAGAGGGAGGGAACAATGAGCAGTTCTTC. The encoded protein is CATSREGGNNEQFF.

The V call is TRBV19, the J call TRBJ2-1; 12 bases are shared with TRBD1. Germline V lookup: CDR1 LNHDA, CDR2 SQIVND (reference sequence). The CDR3 sequence is 15 residues long. The V gene end was trimmed by 4 bases and the J gene end by 5 bases; junction bases not matched to a gene: 3. DNA for the CDR3: TGTGCCAGTAGTACCGGGACAGGGGGCCACAATGAGCAGTTCTTC. This sequence encodes CASSTGTGGHNEQFF.

The genes are TRBV14 and TRBJ2-7; D call uncertain. This CDR3 has 14 residues. Per the germline V gene, CDR1 is SGHDN and CDR2 is FVKESK. The V end was cut by 0 bases, the J end by 0 bases, with 6 bases between. Here the CDR3 reads CASSQDYLSYEQYF. CDR3 in DNA: TGTGCCAGCAGCCAAGACTACCTCTCCTACGAGCAGTACTTC. The full variable domain, with the rest looked up from reference TRBV14 and TRBJ2-7, is EAGVTQFPSHSVIEKGQTVTLRCDPISGHDNLYWYRRVMGKEIKFLLHFVKESKQDESGMPNNRFLAERTGGTYSTLKVQPAELEDSGVYFCASSQDYLSYEQYFGPGTRLTVT.

The chain uses TRBV10-3 and TRBJ1-2; D perhaps matches TRBD1 (6 bases). The V gene lost 0 bases and the J gene lost 7 bases, with 6 bases spanning the gap. Germline V gene data show CDR1 as ENHRY and CDR2 as SYGVKD. The CDR3 has 12 residues. The CDR3 region is CAISESTGGYTF. CDR3 DNA sequence: TGTGCCATCAGTGAGTCGACAGGTGGCTACACCTTC.

Details on this clone: A junction boundary mismatches the germline segment, possibly from a read error. This chain links TRBV7-9 with TRBJ1-1, with D possibly matching TRBD1 (5 bases). The CDR3 has 13 amino acids. Germline loops: CDR1 SEHNR, CDR2 FQNEAQ (reference sequence). CDR3 sequence (DNA): TGTTCCAGCAGCTCCAGGGAAGAGGTTCAAGCTTTCTTT. It yields the protein CSSSSREEVQAFF.

The chain combines TRBV13 with TRBJ2-3; 8 positions match TRBD2. The CDR3 spans 15 residues. Germline V gene lookup returns CDR1 PRHDT and CDR2 FYEKMQ (reference sequence). V was pared by 0 bases and J by 3 bases, with 2 bases of the junction left unmatched. CDR3 residues: CASSLGRGATDTQYF. CDR3 coding DNA: TGTGCCAGCAGCTTAGGGCGGGGGGCGACAGATACGCAGTATTTT.